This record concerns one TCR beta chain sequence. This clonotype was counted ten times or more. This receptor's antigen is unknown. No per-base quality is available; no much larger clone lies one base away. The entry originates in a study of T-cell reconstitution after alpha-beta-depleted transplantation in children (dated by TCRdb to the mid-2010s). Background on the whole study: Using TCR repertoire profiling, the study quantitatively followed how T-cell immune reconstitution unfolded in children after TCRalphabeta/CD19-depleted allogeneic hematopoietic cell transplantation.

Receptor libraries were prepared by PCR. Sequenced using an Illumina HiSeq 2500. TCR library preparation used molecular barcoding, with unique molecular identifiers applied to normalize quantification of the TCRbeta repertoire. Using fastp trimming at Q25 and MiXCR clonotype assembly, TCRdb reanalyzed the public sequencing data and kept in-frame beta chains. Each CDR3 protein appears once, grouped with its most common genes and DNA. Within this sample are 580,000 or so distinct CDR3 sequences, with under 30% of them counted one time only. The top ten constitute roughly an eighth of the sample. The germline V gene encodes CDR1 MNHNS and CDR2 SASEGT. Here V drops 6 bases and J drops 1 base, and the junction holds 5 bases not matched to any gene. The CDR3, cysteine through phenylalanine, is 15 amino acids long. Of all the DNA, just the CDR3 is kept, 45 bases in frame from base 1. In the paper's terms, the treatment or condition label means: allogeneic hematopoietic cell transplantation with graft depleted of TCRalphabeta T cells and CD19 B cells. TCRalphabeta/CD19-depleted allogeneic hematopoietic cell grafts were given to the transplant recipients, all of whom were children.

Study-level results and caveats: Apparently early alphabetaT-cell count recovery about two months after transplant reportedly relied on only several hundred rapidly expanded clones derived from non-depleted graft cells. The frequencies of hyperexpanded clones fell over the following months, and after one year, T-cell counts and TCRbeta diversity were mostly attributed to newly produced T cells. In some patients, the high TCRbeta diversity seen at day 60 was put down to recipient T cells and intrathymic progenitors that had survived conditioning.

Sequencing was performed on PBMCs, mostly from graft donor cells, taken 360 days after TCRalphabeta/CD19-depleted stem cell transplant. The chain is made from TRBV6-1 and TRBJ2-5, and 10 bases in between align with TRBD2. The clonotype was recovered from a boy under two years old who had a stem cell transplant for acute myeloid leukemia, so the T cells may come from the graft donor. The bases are TGTGCCAGCAGACGGAGACTAGCGGGCCAAGAGACCCAGTACTTC. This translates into CASRRRLAGQETQYF.